The rows below give T cell receptor beta chains drawn from one sample of a study of T cell changes during pregnancy in multiple sclerosis. TCRdb's copy holds only in-frame clones and misses some; the assay was immunoSEQ multiplex PCR. The sample lists roughly 93,000 clones, roughly 90% occurring once. This sample comprised peripheral blood, obtained before pregnancy. All receptors come from a female donor with multiple sclerosis, enrolled in a pregnancy study. The CDR3 runs from the conserved cysteine through the conserved F or W. Fields, in order: D gene, CDR3 length, V gene, clone size, J gene, CDR3 protein, CDR3 DNA. A D gene is named only where the DNA matches it firmly. Clone size is given for some rows only: seen once, a few or many times, or a class if the clone is expanded.

D gene: TRBD2
CDR3 length: 16
V gene: TRBV5-1
clone size: -
J gene: TRBJ2-2
CDR3 protein: CASTPTSGGAHGELFF
CDR3 DNA: TGCGCCAGCACCCCCACTAGCGGGGGGGCCCACGGGGAGCTGTTTTTT

D gene: -
CDR3 length: 13
V gene: TRBV5-1
clone size: -
J gene: TRBJ2-5
CDR3 protein: CASSFSSQETQYF
CDR3 DNA: TGCGCCAGCAGCTTTTCTAGCCAAGAGACCCAGTACTTC

D gene: -
CDR3 length: 15
V gene: TRBV18
clone size: -
J gene: TRBJ2-5
CDR3 protein: CASSPPQGIQETQYF
CDR3 DNA: TGTGCCAGCTCACCACCGCAGGGGATACAAGAGACCCAGTACTTC

D gene: TRBD1
CDR3 length: 15
V gene: TRBV6-5
clone size: -
J gene: TRBJ1-4
CDR3 protein: CASSYGTTGAEKLFF
CDR3 DNA: TGTGCCAGCAGTTACGGTACGACAGGGGCTGAAAAACTGTTTTTT

D gene: -
CDR3 length: 15
V gene: TRBV21-1
clone size: -
J gene: TRBJ1-4
CDR3 protein: CASSKPGGTNEKLFF
CDR3 DNA: TGTGCCAGCAGCAAACCAGGGGGAACTAATGAAAAACTGTTTTTT

D gene: -
CDR3 length: 18
V gene: TRBV7-6
clone size: -
J gene: TRBJ2-1
CDR3 protein: CASSPSTGTMGDYNEQFF
CDR3 DNA: TGTGCCAGCAGTCCCAGTACAGGGACTATGGGGGATTACAATGAGCAGTTCTTC

D gene: TRBD2
CDR3 length: 19
V gene: TRBV11-3
clone size: -
J gene: TRBJ2-1
CDR3 protein: CASSLGAGTSGGTYNEQFF
CDR3 DNA: TGTGCCAGCAGCTTAGGCGCGGGGACTAGCGGGGGAACCTACAATGAGCAGTTCTTC

D gene: -
CDR3 length: 15
V gene: TRBV28
clone size: once
J gene: TRBJ2-4
CDR3 protein: CASNTGGAAKNIQYF
CDR3 DNA: TGTGCCAGCAACACAGGGGGGGCTGCCAAAAACATTCAGTACTTC

D gene: -
CDR3 length: 13
V gene: TRBV5-6
clone size: -
J gene: TRBJ1-1
CDR3 protein: CASSLDSNTEAFF
CDR3 DNA: TGTGCCAGCAGCTTGGACAGTAACACTGAAGCTTTCTTT

D gene: TRBD1
CDR3 length: 14
V gene: TRBV6-5
clone size: -
J gene: TRBJ1-5
CDR3 protein: CASSAQGKGQPQHF
CDR3 DNA: TGTGCCAGCAGTGCACAGGGGAAGGGTCAGCCCCAGCATTTT

D gene: TRBD1
CDR3 length: 16
V gene: TRBV5-1
clone size: -
J gene: TRBJ2-2
CDR3 protein: CASRTDRSKNTGELFF
CDR3 DNA: TGCGCCAGCAGAACGGACAGGTCAAAGAACACCGGGGAGCTGTTTTTT

D gene: TRBD2
CDR3 length: 14
V gene: TRBV29-1
clone size: -
J gene: TRBJ2-2
CDR3 protein: CSVGTSGNTGELFF
CDR3 DNA: TGCAGCGTCGGGACTAGCGGCAACACCGGGGAGCTGTTTTTT

D gene: TRBD1
CDR3 length: 17
V gene: TRBV4-1
clone size: -
J gene: TRBJ1-4
CDR3 protein: CASSQEGQGLSNEKLFF
CDR3 DNA: TGCGCCAGCAGCCAAGAGGGACAGGGTCTCAGTAATGAAAAACTGTTTTTT